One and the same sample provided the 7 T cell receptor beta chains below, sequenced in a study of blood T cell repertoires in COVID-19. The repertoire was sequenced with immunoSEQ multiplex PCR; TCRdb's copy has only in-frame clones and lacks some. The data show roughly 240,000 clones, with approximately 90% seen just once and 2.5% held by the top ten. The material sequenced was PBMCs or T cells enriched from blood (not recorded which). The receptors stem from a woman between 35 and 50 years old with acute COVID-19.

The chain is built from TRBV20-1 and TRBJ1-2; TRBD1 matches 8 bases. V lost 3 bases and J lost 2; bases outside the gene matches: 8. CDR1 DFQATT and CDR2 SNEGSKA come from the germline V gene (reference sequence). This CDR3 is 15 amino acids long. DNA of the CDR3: TGCAGTGCTAGTGGAGGACAGGGCAGCAACTATGGCTACACCTTC. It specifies CSASGGQGSNYGYTF.

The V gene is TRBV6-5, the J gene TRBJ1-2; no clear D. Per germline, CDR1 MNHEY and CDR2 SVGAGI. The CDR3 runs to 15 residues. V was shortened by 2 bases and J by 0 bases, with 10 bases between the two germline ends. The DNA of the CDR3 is TGTGCCAGCAGTTACCTGCGGGGATCTAACTATGGCTACACCTTC. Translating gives CASSYLRGSNYGYTF.

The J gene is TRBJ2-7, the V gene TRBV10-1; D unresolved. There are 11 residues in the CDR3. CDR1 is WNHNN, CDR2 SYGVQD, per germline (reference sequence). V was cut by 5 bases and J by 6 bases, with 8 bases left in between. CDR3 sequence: CASSSPREQYV. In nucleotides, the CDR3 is TGCGCCAGCAGTTCCCCCCGCGAGCAGTACGTC.

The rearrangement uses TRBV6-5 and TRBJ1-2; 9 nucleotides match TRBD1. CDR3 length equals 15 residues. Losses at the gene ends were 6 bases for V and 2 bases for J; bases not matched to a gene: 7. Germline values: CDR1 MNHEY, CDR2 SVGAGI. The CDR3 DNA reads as TGTGCCAGCAGGGGGACAGGGAGGATAAACTATGGCTACACCTTC. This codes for CASRGTGRINYGYTF.

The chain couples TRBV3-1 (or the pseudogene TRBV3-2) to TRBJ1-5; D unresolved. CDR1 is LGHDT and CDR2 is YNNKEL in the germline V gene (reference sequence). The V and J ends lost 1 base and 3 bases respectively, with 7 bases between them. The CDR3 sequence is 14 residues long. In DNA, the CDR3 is TGTGCCAGCAGCCAAGTTCTCTCCAATCAGCCCCAGCATTTT. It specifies CASSQVLSNQPQHF.

CDR3 sequence (DNA): TGTGCCAGCAGCCGTTTACGCGGGCCCGGCCTACAGTACGGCTACACCTTC. Translating it yields CASSRLRGPGLQYGYTF. The chain is built from TRBV14 and TRBJ1-2; D is uncertain. Germline V lookup: CDR1 SGHDN, CDR2 FVKESK. CDR3 length: 17 amino acids. Trimming removed 4 bases from V and 8 bases from J, with 26 bases in between. The full variable domain, rest sourced from reference TRBV14 and TRBJ1-2, is EAGVTQFPSHSVIEKGQTVTLRCDPISGHDNLYWYRRVMGKEIKFLLHFVKESKQDESGMPNNRFLAERTGGTYSTLKVQPAELEDSGVYFCASSRLRGPGLQYGYTFGSGTRLTVV.

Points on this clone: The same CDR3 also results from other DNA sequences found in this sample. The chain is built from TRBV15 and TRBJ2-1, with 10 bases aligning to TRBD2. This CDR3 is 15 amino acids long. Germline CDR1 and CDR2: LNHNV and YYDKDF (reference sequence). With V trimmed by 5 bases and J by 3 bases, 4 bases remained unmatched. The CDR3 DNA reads TGTGCCACCAGCGTGGCTAGCGGGAGCTACAATGAGCAGTTCTTC. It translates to CATSVASGSYNEQFF. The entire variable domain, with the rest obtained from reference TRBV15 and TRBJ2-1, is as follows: DAMVIQNPRYQVTQFGKPVTLSCSQTLNHNVMYWYQQKSSQAPKLLFHYYDKDFNNEADTPDNFQSRRPNTSFCFLDIRSPGLGDTAMYLCATSVASGSYNEQFFGPGTRLTVL.